What follows is one T cell receptor (beta chain) and its context. Its antigen is unknown. This entry belongs to a study of blood T cells in healthy people across ages. The trim removed 2 bases at V and 0 bases at J, leaving 3 bases unmatched. Germline V gene sequence: CDR1 SGDLS, CDR2 YYNGEE. The CDR3 consists of 16 residues. Study observations and caveats: There were more naive CD4+ cells and higher diversity in long-lived donors than in aged donors. Older age coincided with a roughly linear decline in TCR beta diversity per million T cells. Unknown donor CMV status possibly confounded expanded clonotype changes.

Next came a second PCR, run for 7 to 11 cycles, which used a sample-barcoded 5' primer along with a J-beta primer mix. Each cDNA molecule carried a tag from a template-switch adaptor that contained 12 random nucleotides. From the 5' RACE reads, TCRdb called clonotypes with MiXCR, one entry per CDR3 protein. The sample contains about 580,000 distinct CDR3 sequences, roughly 48% of which appear only once. This receptor was identified in an elderly man in good health. Sequenced material: blood. The chain employs TRBV9 and TRBJ1-4; 8 bases map to TRBD1. The CDR3 DNA follows: TGTGCCAGCAGCGTCACGGACAGGGCAACTAATGAAAAACTGTTTTTT. Residues: CASSVTDRATNEKLFF.